The 24 T cell receptor beta chains in this list originate from one sample, sequenced in a study of blood T cell repertoires in COVID-19. TCRdb keeps only in-frame clones here, not all; method: immunoSEQ multiplex PCR. The sample includes tens of thousands of clones, over 60% of them seen just once. The material sequenced was peripheral blood. The receptors were sampled from a woman older than 75 with active or convalescent COVID-19.

The chain combines TRBV3-1 (or the pseudogene TRBV3-2) with TRBJ1-1, with 7 bases that match TRBD1. This CDR3 comprises 14 residues. V shed 4 bases, J shed 3 bases, and the junction held 5 bases outside the gene matches. Germline values: CDR1 LGHDT, CDR2 YNNKEL (reference sequence). The CDR3 protein is CASSPTGLYTEAFF. DNA for the CDR3: TGTGCCAGCAGCCCGACAGGGTTGTACACTGAAGCTTTCTTT.

J is TRBJ1-4 and V is TRBV7-9; 7 bases map to TRBD1. The CDR3 extends over 14 amino acids. J lost 7 bases, V lost 6 bases, and 8 bases had no gene match. Germline lookup yields CDR1 SEHNR and CDR2 FQNEAQ (reference sequence). The CDR3 bases are TGTGCCAGCAGTTTTCAGACAGGGAGTGAAAAACTGTTTTTT. Translating it yields CASSFQTGSEKLFF.

This chain joins TRBV11-2 and TRBJ1-6; unclear D gene. There are 15 residues in the CDR3. The germline CDR1 and CDR2 sequences are SGHAT and FQNNGV. Trimming cost V 1 base and J 0 bases, with 4 bases left between them. CDR3 sequence reads: CASSLASSYNSPLHF. The CDR3 DNA reads TGTGCCAGCAGCTTAGCCTCCTCCTATAATTCACCCCTCCACTTT.

This clone was detected only once. J is TRBJ2-2 and V is TRBV19; weak D call: TRBD2 (6 bases). V lost 6 bases and J lost 5, with 13 bases in between. The CDR3 runs 14 residues. CDR1 LNHDA and CDR2 SQIVND come from the germline V gene (reference sequence). The CDR3 nucleotides read TGTGCCAGTAGCTGGGGGGTATATACCGGGGAGCTGTTTTTT. Its protein is CASSWGVYTGELFF.

About this clone: At one end the junction does not follow the germline gene, possibly because of a read error. The sample has other DNA sequences that encode this CDR3 too. The chain joins TRBV28 to TRBJ1-2, with D possibly TRBD1 on 5 matching bases. There are 13 residues in the CDR3. CDR1 and CDR2 from the germline V gene are MDHEN and SYDVKM. CDR3 loop: CASTLAGDYGYTF. The DNA for the CDR3 is TGTGCCAGCACCCTTGCCGGGGACTATGGTTACACCTTC.

V gene TRBV6-2 or TRBV6-3 combines with J gene TRBJ1-1, with TRBD1 identical over 9 bases. This CDR3 region has 14 residues. In germline, CDR1 is MNHEY, CDR2 SVGEGT. J lost 3 bases, V lost 5 bases, and 4 bases had no gene match. CDR3 protein: CASSVGQGDTEAFF. DNA of the CDR3: TGTGCCAGCAGTGTGGGACAGGGAGACACTGAAGCTTTCTTT.

The chain joins TRBV4-3 to TRBJ2-5, with 9 nucleotides matching TRBD1. The germline gives CDR1 LGHNA, CDR2 YSLEER. CDR3 size: 17 residues. J lost 4 bases, V lost 3 bases, and 12 bases had no gene match. The CDR3 coding sequence is TGCGCCAGCAGCCATTTAAGGGGACAGGGTGGTTTAGAGACCCAGTACTTC. Encoded protein: CASSHLRGQGGLETQYF.

The CDR3 DNA follows: TGTGCCAGCAGCCTGGAAAGCAATGAAAAACTGTTTTTT. This gives the protein CASSLESNEKLFF. The V call is TRBV5-5, the J call TRBJ1-4; D call uncertain. The CDR3 is 13 residues long. The germline CDR1 and CDR2 sequences are SGHKS and YYEKEE (reference sequence). Trimming cost V 4 bases and J 5 bases, with 9 bases left between them.

A word on this clone: A read error may produce the germline difference seen at one junction end. The gene calls are TRBV6-5 and TRBJ2-1; 8 nucleotides match TRBD2. Germline CDR1 MNHEY, CDR2 SVGAGI. This CDR3 contains 15 residues. The CDR3, as DNA: TGTGCCTGCAGCGACGGGGGGGGCCCCTACAATGAGCAGTTCTTC. It translates to CACSDGGGPYNEQFF.

A few counts support this clone. The CDR3 here is CASTTGGGIPEAFF. For the CDR3, the DNA is TGTGCCAGCACGACAGGGGGAGGTATCCCTGAAGCTTTCTTT. This sequence joins TRBV6-6 and TRBJ1-1, with 9 bases lining up with TRBD1. Germline loops: CDR1 MNHNY, CDR2 SVGAGI (reference sequence). The V segment lost 7 bases and the J segment 6 bases; nucleotides outside the gene matches: 9. This CDR3 is 14 amino acids long.

This chain joins TRBV9 and TRBJ2-2, with 9 positions matching TRBD1. From germline, CDR1 is SGDLS and CDR2 YYNGEE. With 0 bases clipped from V and 3 bases from J, the junction kept 6 bases outside the gene matches. The CDR3 consists of 17 residues. The DNA for the CDR3 is TGTGCCAGCAGCGTAGAGATACAGGGGGCAGACACCGGGGAGCTGTTTTTT. It is translated as CASSVEIQGADTGELFF.

Concerning this clone itself: This sample includes further DNA sequences coding for the same CDR3. The chain recombines TRBV7-9 with TRBJ2-7; TRBD1 matches at 9 bases. Losses at the gene ends were 3 bases for V and 3 bases for J; bases not matched to a gene: 6. The CDR3 extends over 15 amino acids. Germline V gene sequence: CDR1 SEHNR, CDR2 FQNEAQ (reference sequence). CDR3 protein: CASSLSGTGSYEQYF. CDR3 in DNA: TGTGCCAGCAGCTTGAGTGGGACAGGGAGCTACGAGCAGTACTTC.

The V gene is TRBV10-3, the J gene TRBJ1-1; D is undetermined. The CDR3 spans 13 residues. Germline V CDR1 and CDR2: ENHRY, SYGVKD. The CDR3 region has the DNA TGTGCTTCAGGTGGGCAGTTGAACACTGAAGCTTTCTTT. Its translation is CASGGQLNTEAFF.

The chain couples TRBV19 to TRBJ2-1, with 9 nucleotides matching TRBD1. The CDR3 length is 15 residues. Losses at the gene ends were 4 bases for V and 4 bases for J; bases not matched to a gene: 5. Germline lookup yields CDR1 LNHDA and CDR2 SQIVND (reference sequence). CDR3 in DNA: TGTGCCAGTAGTACGGGGACAGGGAGATACAATGAGCAGTTCTTC. This encodes CASSTGTGRYNEQFF.

The chain employs TRBV7-2 and TRBJ2-2, with 7 bases matching TRBD1. The V gene end was trimmed by 3 bases and the J gene end by 3 bases; junction bases not matched to a gene: 1. From germline, CDR1 is SGHTA and CDR2 FQGNSA. CDR3 length: 14 residues. CDR3 loop: CASSFQGDTGELFF. CDR3 in DNA: TGTGCCAGCAGCTTCCAGGGGGACACCGGGGAGCTGTTTTTT.

This sequence joins TRBV2 and TRBJ2-5; TRBD2 matches 9 bases. The germline CDR1 and CDR2 sequences are SNHLY and FYNNEI. The CDR3 runs to 15 residues. V was pared by 1 base and J by 10 bases, with 10 bases of the junction left unmatched. CDR3 bases: TGTGCCAGCAGTGAAGGGCTAGCGGGGAGGGTGGGCCAGTACTTC. Protein product: CASSEGLAGRVGQYF. Full variable domain (remainder filled in from reference TRBV2 and TRBJ2-5): EPEVTQTPSHQVTQMGQEVILRCVPISNHLYFYWYRQILGQKVEFLVSFYNNEISEKSEIFDDQFSVERPDGSNFTLKIRSTKLEDSAMYFCASSEGLAGRVGQYFGPGTRLLVL.

The genes are TRBV14 and TRBJ1-6; D not certain. The CDR3 is 15 residues long. The germline gives CDR1 SGHDN, CDR2 FVKESK. The V end lost 0 bases, the J end lost 10 bases, and 13 bases lay between the germline ends. The CDR3 here is CASSQDRRPGSPLHF. The DNA for the CDR3 is TGTGCCAGCAGCCAAGATCGACGGCCGGGGTCACCCCTCCACTTT.

The chain links TRBV2 to TRBJ2-1; 11 positions agree with TRBD1. Germline V gene data show CDR1 as SNHLY and CDR2 as FYNNEI. V lost 4 bases, J lost 5 bases, and 4 bases stayed unmatched. The CDR3 totals 15 residues. In DNA form, the CDR3 reads TGTGCCAGCAGTGCGGACAGGGGGCGCAACAATGAGCAGTTCTTC. Its protein product is CASSADRGRNNEQFF.

J is TRBJ2-3 and V is TRBV3-1 (or the pseudogene TRBV3-2); 12 bases are a match to TRBD2. The J segment lost 3 bases and the V segment lost 5 bases, leaving 3 bases of the junction unmatched. This CDR3 region has 15 residues. Germline CDR1 is LGHDT and CDR2 is YNNKEL (reference sequence). The CDR3: CASSVLAGGTDTQYF. Here the CDR3 DNA reads TGTGCCAGCAGCGTTCTAGCGGGGGGGACAGATACGCAGTATTTT.

The rearrangement links TRBV5-1 to TRBJ2-1; TRBD1 aligns across 7 bases. With 0 bases clipped from V and 6 bases from J, the junction kept 3 bases outside the gene matches. CDR3 length: 14 amino acids. CDR1 and CDR2 (germline): SGHRS, YFSETQ. The CDR3 nucleotides read TGCGCCAGCAGCTTGGGGGCAGGGGGCAATGAGCAGTTCTTC. Amino acid sequence: CASSLGAGGNEQFF.

This rearrangement joins TRBV5-4 to TRBJ2-1; maybe TRBD2 (6 bases). V was pared by 3 bases and J by 8 bases, with 9 bases between. Germline CDR1 reads SGHNT; CDR2 reads YYREEE (reference sequence). The CDR3 has 12 amino acids. CDR3 protein: CASSYPGDEQFF. The DNA of the CDR3 is TGTGCCAGCAGCTACCCGGGGGATGAGCAGTTCTTC.

This clone was found once. This rearrangement joins TRBV5-1 to TRBJ2-5; 10 bases match TRBD2. The germline V gene encodes CDR1 SGHRS and CDR2 YFSETQ. The CDR3 totals 15 residues. The V and J ends lost 1 base and 3 bases, in that order; junction bases with no gene match: 3. CDR3 nucleotides: TGCGCCAGCAGCTTGAGGCTAGCGGGGGAAGAGACCCAGTACTTC. This sequence encodes CASSLRLAGEETQYF.

The gene calls are TRBV20-1 and TRBJ1-1; D might be TRBD1 (6 bases). This CDR3 spans 11 amino acids. Deletions cut 4 bases from V and 8 bases from J, with 11 bases between. From germline, CDR1 is DFQATT and CDR2 SNEGSKA (reference sequence). The DNA of the CDR3 is TGCAGTGCTAAGAGGACAGAAGAAGCTTTCTTT. Translation gives CSAKRTEEAFF.

The rearrangement uses TRBV30 and TRBJ1-2; 8 positions match TRBD1. Germline loops: CDR1 GTSNPN, CDR2 SVGIG (reference sequence). V shed 2 bases and J 7 bases; nucleotides not matched to a gene: 6. The CDR3 extends over 13 amino acids. The CDR3, as DNA: TGTGCCTGGAGTACGGACAGGGTAATTGGCTACACCTTC. Translated: CAWSTDRVIGYTF.